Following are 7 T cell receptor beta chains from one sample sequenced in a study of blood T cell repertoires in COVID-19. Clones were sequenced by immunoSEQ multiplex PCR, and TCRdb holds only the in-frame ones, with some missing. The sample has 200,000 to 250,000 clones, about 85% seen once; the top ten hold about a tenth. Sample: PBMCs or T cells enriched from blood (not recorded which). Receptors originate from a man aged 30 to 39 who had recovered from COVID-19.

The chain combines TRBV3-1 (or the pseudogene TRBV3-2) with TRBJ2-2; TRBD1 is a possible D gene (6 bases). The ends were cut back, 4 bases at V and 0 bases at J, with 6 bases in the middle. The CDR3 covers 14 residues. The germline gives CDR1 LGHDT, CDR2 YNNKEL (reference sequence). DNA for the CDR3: TGTGCCAGCAGCCCAGGGGCGAACACCGGGGAGCTGTTTTTT. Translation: CASSPGANTGELFF.

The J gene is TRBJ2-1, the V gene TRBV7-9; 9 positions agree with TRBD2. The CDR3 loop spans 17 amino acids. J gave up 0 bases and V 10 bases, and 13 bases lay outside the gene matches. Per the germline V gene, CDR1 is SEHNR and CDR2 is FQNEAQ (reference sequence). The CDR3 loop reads CATGGGLAGSSYNEQFF. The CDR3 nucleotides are TGTGCCACTGGAGGGGGGCTAGCGGGGAGCTCCTACAATGAGCAGTTCTTC.

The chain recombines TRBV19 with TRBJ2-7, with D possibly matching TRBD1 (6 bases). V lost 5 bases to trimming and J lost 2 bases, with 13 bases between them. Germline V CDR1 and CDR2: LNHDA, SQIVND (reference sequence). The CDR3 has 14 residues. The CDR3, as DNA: TGTGCCAGTAGTCGCAGGGGATCAACCTACGAGCAGTACTTC. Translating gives CASSRRGSTYEQYF.

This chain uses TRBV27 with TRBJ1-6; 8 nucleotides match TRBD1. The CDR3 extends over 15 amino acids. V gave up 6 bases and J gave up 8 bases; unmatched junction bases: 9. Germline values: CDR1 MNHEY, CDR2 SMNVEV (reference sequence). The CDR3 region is CASRRTGGVYSPLHF. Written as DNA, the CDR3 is TGTGCCAGCAGGAGAACAGGGGGGGTATATTCACCCCTCCACTTT.

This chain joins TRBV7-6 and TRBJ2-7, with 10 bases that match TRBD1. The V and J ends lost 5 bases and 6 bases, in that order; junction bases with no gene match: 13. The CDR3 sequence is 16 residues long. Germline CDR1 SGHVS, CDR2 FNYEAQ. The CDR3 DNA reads TGTGCCAGCAGCCCATCAACCGGGACAGGGGTTTTCGAGCAGTACTTC. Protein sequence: CASSPSTGTGVFEQYF.

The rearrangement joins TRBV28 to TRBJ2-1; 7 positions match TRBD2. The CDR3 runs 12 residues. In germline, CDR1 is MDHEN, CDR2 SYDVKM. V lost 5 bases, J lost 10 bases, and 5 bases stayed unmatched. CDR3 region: CASSHTSAEQFF. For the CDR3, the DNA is TGTGCCAGCAGTCATACTAGCGCCGAGCAGTTCTTC.

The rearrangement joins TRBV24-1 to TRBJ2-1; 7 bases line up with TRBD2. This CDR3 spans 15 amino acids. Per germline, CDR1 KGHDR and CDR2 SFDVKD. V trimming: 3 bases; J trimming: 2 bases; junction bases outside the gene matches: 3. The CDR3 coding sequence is TGTGCCACCAGTGATGGCGGGACTACCTACAATGAGCAGTTCTTC. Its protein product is CATSDGGTTYNEQFF.